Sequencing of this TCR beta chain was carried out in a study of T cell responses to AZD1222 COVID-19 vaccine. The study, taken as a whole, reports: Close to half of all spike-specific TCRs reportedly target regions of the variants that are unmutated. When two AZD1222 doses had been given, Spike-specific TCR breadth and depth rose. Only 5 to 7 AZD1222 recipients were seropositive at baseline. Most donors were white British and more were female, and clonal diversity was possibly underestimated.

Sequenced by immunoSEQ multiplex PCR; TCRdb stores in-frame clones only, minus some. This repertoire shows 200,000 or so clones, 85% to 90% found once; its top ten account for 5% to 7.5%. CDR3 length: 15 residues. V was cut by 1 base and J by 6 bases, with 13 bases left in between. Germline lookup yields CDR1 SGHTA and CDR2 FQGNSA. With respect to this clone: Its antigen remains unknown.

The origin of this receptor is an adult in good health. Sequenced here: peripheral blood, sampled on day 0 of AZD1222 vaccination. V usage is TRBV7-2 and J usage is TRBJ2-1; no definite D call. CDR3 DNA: TGTGCCAGCAGCTTAGTAGGCCAGCTCTCCAATGAGCAGTTCTTC. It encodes CASSLVGQLSNEQFF.